The rows below give T cell receptor beta chains drawn from one sample of a study of CD8 T cells in ankylosing spondylitis. TCRdb passed the 5' RACE reads through MiXCR, listing each CDR3 protein once. The sample contains hundreds of thousands of distinct CDR3 sequences, approximately 10% of which appear only once. The sample comprised blood, either unsorted or a sorted T cell fraction (not recorded which). These receptors all stem from a male donor with ankylosing spondylitis. The CDR3 runs from the conserved cysteine through the conserved F or W. Fields, in order: J gene, V gene, D gene, clone size, CDR3 DNA, CDR3 protein. D genes are given only for firm matches. Some rows mark clone size as missing; the rest say once, few, many or name a class of expanded clone.

TRBJ2-6	TRBV24-1	-	-	TGTGCCACCAGTCCGCTGGGGGCGGGGGCCAACGTCCTGACTTTC	CATSPLGAGANVLTF
TRBJ2-7	TRBV7-2	-	few	TGTGCCAGCAGCTTAAGTGCGGTGGCCGGTACGGAGCAGTACTTC	CASSLSAVAGTEQYF
TRBJ2-7	TRBV20-1	TRBD2	-	TGCAGTGCTAGAGAAGTGGGAGGGACCTACGAGCAGTACTTC	CSAREVGGTYEQYF
TRBJ1-4	TRBV4-3	TRBD1	-	TGCGCCAGCAGCCACGAGGAGACAGGGGTTAATGAAAAACTGTTTTTT	CASSHEETGVNEKLFF
TRBJ2-7	TRBV4-2	-	-	TGTGCCAGCAGCCAAGATCCCCTGGCAAGTGGGAGATACGAGCAGTACTTC	CASSQDPLASGRYEQYF
TRBJ2-1	TRBV5-1	-	-	TGCGCCAGCAGCTTGGAGGAGGGGGGGTACAATGAGCAGTTCTTC	CASSLEEGGYNEQFF
TRBJ2-3	TRBV6-2/TRBV6-3	TRBD2	many	TGTGCCACCGGACTAGCTGGGACAGATACGCAGTATTTT	CATGLAGTDTQYF
TRBJ2-7	TRBV7-2	-	-	TGTGCCTGCAGCCTGAGGGGGGTCGGGGAGCAGTACTTC	CACSLRGVGEQYF
TRBJ2-7	TRBV20-1	TRBD2	-	TGCAGTGCTAGAGTAGCTCGGGGTAGCGGGGGGGCCGGGTCCTACGAGCAGTACTTC	CSARVARGSGGAGSYEQYF
TRBJ1-1	TRBV15	TRBD1	few	TGTGCCACCAGCAGATGGGACAGGTCGAACACTGAAGCTTTCTTT	CATSRWDRSNTEAFF
TRBJ1-2	TRBV9	-	-	TGTGCCAGCCGTACTACATCATGGGGCTATGGCTACACCTTC	CASRTTSWGYGYTF
TRBJ2-1	TRBV20-1	TRBD2	-	TGCAGTGCTAGGGTAGCGGGGGCCGCACATGAGCAGTTCTTC	CSARVAGAAHEQFF
TRBJ2-3	TRBV12-3/TRBV12-4	TRBD2	-	TGTGCCAGCCGTCGGACTAGGAGCACAGATACGCAGTATTTT	CASRRTRSTDTQYF
TRBJ1-1	TRBV5-1	-	many	TGCGCCAGCAGCTTTGGGGGGGCTGGAAACACTGAAGCTTTCTTT	CASSFGGAGNTEAFF
TRBJ1-5	TRBV20-1	-	few	TGCAGTGCCGGTTATCTGGGCAATCAGCCCCAGCATTTT	CSAGYLGNQPQHF
TRBJ2-1	TRBV5-8	-	-	TGTGCCAGCAGCTTAGTACAGCGAGACAAGCAGTTCTTC	CASSLVQRDKQFF
TRBJ2-7	TRBV20-1	-	-	TGCAGTGCTACGGGAGTCGTCTACGAGCAGTACTTC	CSATGVVYEQYF
TRBJ2-5	TRBV20-1	-	-	TGCAGTGCTAGAGGGACTCCCAGACAAGAGACCCAGTACTTC	CSARGTPRQETQYF
TRBJ1-6	TRBV6-5	-	-	TGTGCCAGCAGTTCATTGCCGGTGGTGGATTCACCCCTCCACTTT	CASSSLPVVDSPLHF
TRBJ1-1	TRBV13	-	few	TGTGCCAGCAGCCCCGGGACTCTACCGAACACTGAAGCTTTCTTT	CASSPGTLPNTEAFF
TRBJ2-3	TRBV20-1	TRBD2	-	TGCAGTGCTACCGGACTAGCGGGAGGGCCGGATACGCAGTATTTT	CSATGLAGGPDTQYF
TRBJ1-1	TRBV20-1	-	many	TGCAGTGCTAGGGGGGACTTCGGAGAGGAAGCTTTCTTT	CSARGDFGEEAFF
TRBJ2-1	TRBV9	-	few	TGTGCCAGCAGCGTAGGGGGGGACATATACAATGAGCAGTTCTTC	CASSVGGDIYNEQFF
TRBJ1-1	TRBV6-1	-	many	TGTGCCAGTCAGGAAGGGGATCGTGATGAAGCTTTCTTT	CASQEGDRDEAFF
TRBJ1-1	TRBV12-3/TRBV12-4	-	many	TGTGCCAGCAGTCAGACTCTTTTTGAAGCTTTCTTT	CASSQTLFEAFF
TRBJ1-1	TRBV5-1	-	-	TGCGCCAGCAGCTTGGGAAGGGGGGAGGAAGCTTTCTTT	CASSLGRGEEAFF
TRBJ1-5	TRBV3-1	-	few	TGTGCCAGCAGCCAAGATTCGGTTGGACAGCCCCAGCATTTT	CASSQDSVGQPQHF
TRBJ1-1	TRBV27	-	few	TGTGCCAGCTCTCGAGGGGGGACCACTGAAGCTTTCTTT	CASSRGGTTEAFF
TRBJ2-4	TRBV5-1	TRBD1	few	TGCGCCAGCAGCTTACAGGGGGCTGACATTCAGTACTTC	CASSLQGADIQYF
TRBJ2-7	TRBV9	-	many	TGTGCCAGCAGCCCCCGGTATGAGGGAGCCGAGCAGTACTTC	CASSPRYEGAEQYF
TRBJ2-1	TRBV5-1	TRBD2	few	TGCGCCAGCAGCTTGCGAGGACTAGCGGGAGTACGCAATGAGCAGTTCTTC	CASSLRGLAGVRNEQFF
TRBJ1-1	TRBV24-1	TRBD1	-	TGTGCCTCCCACCTTACAGGGGCGGCCCGAGGAGACACTGAAGCTTTCTTT	CASHLTGAARGDTEAFF
TRBJ2-3	TRBV5-6	-	-	TGTGCCAGCAGCCTCCTGGAGCCGGGGGATACGCAGTATTTT	CASSLLEPGDTQYF
TRBJ2-1	TRBV7-2	-	-	TGTGCCAGCAGCTTGGGACGGGAGTACAATGAGCAGTTCTTC	CASSLGREYNEQFF
TRBJ2-7	TRBV6-1	TRBD2	few	TGTGCCAGCAGTAAACACGGGACTAGCGGGATTTACGAGCAGTACTTC	CASSKHGTSGIYEQYF
TRBJ2-2	TRBV12-3/TRBV12-4	TRBD2	few	TGTGCCAGCAGTTACCCCGGACTAGCGGGGGGCCCTGGGGGCACCGGGGAGCTGTTTTTT	CASSYPGLAGGPGGTGELFF
TRBJ2-7	TRBV6-6	-	many	TGTGCCAGCTCAGTAGCCTTCGAGCAGTACTTC	CASSVAFEQYF
TRBJ1-1	TRBV29-1	-	many	TGCAGCGTTGAAAAGTCCGGGCGGGACACTGAAGCTTTCTTT	CSVEKSGRDTEAFF
TRBJ2-7	TRBV20-1	-	few	TGCAGTGCTAGAGGTTCACGAAATTCCTACGAGCAGTACTTC	CSARGSRNSYEQYF
TRBJ1-5	TRBV20-1	TRBD1	-	TGCAGTGCTGTGAGGACAGGGGGCTTTCAGCCCCAGCATTTT	CSAVRTGGFQPQHF
TRBJ2-3	TRBV7-2	-	many	TGTGCCAGCAGCTTATCCCCAGAGACGCAGTATTTT	CASSLSPETQYF
TRBJ2-7	TRBV10-3	-	-	TGTGCCATCAGTGAGTCGCCAGGTAGCTCCTACGAGCAGTACTTC	CAISESPGSSYEQYF
TRBJ1-1	TRBV6-1	-	-	TGTGCCAGCAGTCCTTGGGACAAGAACACTGAAGCTTTCTTT	CASSPWDKNTEAFF
TRBJ2-7	TRBV7-2	TRBD1	few	TGTGCCAGCAGCTTAGGGGGGACAGTTGTGGGCTACGAGCAGTACTTC	CASSLGGTVVGYEQYF
TRBJ1-2	TRBV20-1	-	-	TGCAGTGCTAGAGATCGTCAGGGTTTCTATGGCTACACCTTC	CSARDRQGFYGYTF
TRBJ2-7	TRBV20-1	-	few	TGCAGTGCTAGCGATCTGAGGGCCTACGAGCAGTACTTC	CSASDLRAYEQYF
TRBJ2-3	TRBV12-3/TRBV12-4	-	many	TGTGCCAGCAGTTTTATGGGAGATACGCAGTATTTT	CASSFMGDTQYF
TRBJ1-2	TRBV29-1	-	few	TGCAGCGGAGGAAGGGACTTTGATGGCTACACCTTC	CSGGRDFDGYTF
TRBJ2-7	TRBV20-1	-	few	TGCAGTGCCGCCGAACCCGGACGGAAGGACCCCTACGAGCAGTACTTC	CSAAEPGRKDPYEQYF
TRBJ2-5	TRBV20-1	-	many	TGCAGTGCTAAAGGAGGGTGGGAGACCCAGTACTTC	CSAKGGWETQYF